This TCR beta chain was captured in a study of T cell responses to AZD1222 COVID-19 vaccine. The study, taken as a whole, reports: CD4 TCRs covered the whole spike, strongest at regions 160-218 and 743-854.

CDR1 is LNHDA, CDR2 SQIVND, per germline (reference sequence). The CDR3 length is 15 residues. V gave up 4 bases and J gave up 2 bases, with 14 bases separating them. Generated by immunoSEQ multiplex PCR, the TCRdb table keeps only in-frame clones and is missing some. In the table there are 150,000 or so clones, about 92% of which are singletons. In regard to this clone: Antigen: not known.

The rearrangement links TRBV19 to TRBJ1-2, with D possibly TRBD1 on 5 matching bases. The specimen comprised peripheral blood, sampled on day 0 of AZD1222 vaccination. The TCR originated in an adult in good health. The CDR3: CASSKPGRQNYGYTF. The CDR3, as DNA: TGTGCCAGTAGTAAGCCGGGACGACAGAACTATGGCTACACCTTC.